Following are 9 T cell receptor beta chains from one sample sequenced in a study of T cell repertoires in cytomegalovirus infection. Using its own MiXCR run on the reads, TCRdb lists one record per CDR3 protein. The sample has about 700,000 distinct CDR3 sequences, around 35% seen once. Antigens for these TCRs are unknown. The sample here was cultured PBMCs, taken from culture after CMV antigen stimulation. These receptors all stem from a human donor in good health (CMV status not recorded). Some clones in this sample may be carry-over from other donors' samples.

This clonotype has more than one count but fewer than ten. The V and J genes are TRBV7-9 and TRBJ2-7; perhaps TRBD2 as D (6 bases). The CDR3 has 17 amino acids. Germline values: CDR1 SEHNR, CDR2 FQNEAQ (reference sequence). Trimming took 1 base from V and 11 from J, leaving 27 bases between them. In DNA, the CDR3 is TGTGCCAGCAGCTTAGGGGGTTGGGGGGACGGAGGCTTAAGAAAGTACTTC. Translating it yields CASSLGGWGDGGLRKYF.

This clonotype was recorded a few times. The chain links TRBV20-1 to TRBJ2-3; 10 bases fit TRBD2. The CDR3 loop spans 17 amino acids. V gave up 0 bases and J gave up 2 bases; unmatched junction bases: 8. Germline lookup yields CDR1 DFQATT and CDR2 SNEGSKA (reference sequence). This CDR3 is CSARDLVSGGYTDTQYF. For the CDR3, the DNA is TGCAGTGCTAGAGATCTCGTTAGCGGGGGGTACACAGATACGCAGTATTTT.

V is TRBV11-2 and J is TRBJ1-5; D gene ambiguous. Between the trimmed V and J ends, which lost 5 bases and 10 bases, there was a span of 12 bases. The CDR3 extends over 12 amino acids. CDR1 and CDR2 from the germline V gene are SGHAT and FQNNGV. The CDR3 nucleotides are TGTGCCAGCAGCCTTGCGGATGCACCCCAGCATTTT. Protein sequence: CASSLADAPQHF.

This clonotype was observed many times. This chain uses TRBV7-8 with TRBJ2-7; no reliable D call. The CDR3 extends over 14 amino acids. Germline loops: CDR1 SGHVS, CDR2 FQNEAQ. Trimming removed 1 base at V and 3 bases at J, with 10 bases between. The CDR3 DNA reads TGTGCCAGCAGCTTAGGATCCGGATTCTACGAGCAGTACTTC. As protein: CASSLGSGFYEQYF.

This chain uses TRBV14 with TRBJ2-5, with 8 bases matching TRBD1. Germline trimming cut 0 bases from V and 6 bases from J; bases unmatched to any gene: 15. The CDR3 sequence is 18 residues long. The germline gives CDR1 SGHDN, CDR2 FVKESK. In DNA, the CDR3 is TGTGCCAGCAGCCAAGAATCTTCTTTCGGACAGGGTGGGAAGACCCAGTACTTC. This gives the protein CASSQESSFGQGGKTQYF.

The chain joins TRBV19 to TRBJ2-1, with TRBD2 as a possible D gene (7 bases). With 2 bases removed from V and 12 bases from J, the gap between germline ends came to 20 bases. The CDR3 covers 15 residues. CDR1 and CDR2 (germline): LNHDA, SQIVND (reference sequence). In DNA form, the CDR3 reads TGTGCCAGTAGTATAAAGACCGAACGCGGGGGCGGGCAGTTCTTC. It translates to CASSIKTERGGGQFF.

This clonotype has just a few counts. This sequence joins TRBV19 and TRBJ1-1; 7 bases map to TRBD1. The CDR3 is 16 amino acids. V was pared by 5 bases and J by 5 bases, with 14 bases of the junction left unmatched. From germline, CDR1 is LNHDA and CDR2 SQIVND (reference sequence). CDR3 DNA: TGTGCCAGTAGTCCAACACCCCCGGGACAGCCTACTGAAGCTTTCTTT. Translated, it gives CASSPTPPGQPTEAFF. The full variable domain, with the rest looked up from reference TRBV19 and TRBJ1-1, is DGGITQSPKYLFRKEGQNVTLSCEQNLNHDAMYWYRQDPGQGLRLIYYSQIVNDFQKGDIAEGYSVSREKKESFPLTVTSAQKNPTAFYLCASSPTPPGQPTEAFFGQGTRLTVV.

The chain is built from TRBV7-9 and TRBJ2-1; 11 positions match TRBD2. V gave up 6 bases and J gave up 3 bases; unmatched junction bases: 4. The CDR3 is made up of 15 amino acids. Germline V gives CDR1 SEHNR, CDR2 FQNEAQ (reference sequence). CDR3 in DNA: TGTGCCAGCAGATCACTAGCGGGAGACTACAATGAGCAGTTCTTC. Its protein product is CASRSLAGDYNEQFF.

The V and J genes are TRBV12-3 or TRBV12-4 and TRBJ1-1; weak D call: TRBD1 (6 bases). The CDR3 covers 12 residues. Trimming took off 3 bases at V and 10 bases at J, with 12 bases between the two ends. Here the CDR3 reads CASSFNREVAFF. The CDR3 region has the DNA TGTGCCAGCAGTTTTAACAGGGAGGTAGCTTTCTTT.